This entry is about one T cell receptor (beta chain). The same CDR3 can be traced to other DNA sequences in this sample. This sample is part of a study of control samples from healthy donors and cancer patients. CDR1 is MGHDK, CDR2 SYGVNS, per germline. CDR3 length: 12 residues. V was cut by 6 bases and J by 3 bases, with 9 bases left in between. Using immunoSEQ multiplex PCR, the repertoire was profiled, and TCRdb retains in-frame clones only, with some absent. The profile shows 150,000 to 200,000 clones, 90% to 95% of them singletons. The TCR sequence derives from a man in his thirties or forties in good health. Source material: blood. This chain connects TRBV25-1 to TRBJ2-7; perhaps TRBD1 as D (6 bases). The CDR3, as DNA: TGTGCCAGCAGCAGGGGTGGCTACGAGCAGTACTTC. It specifies CASSRGGYEQYF.